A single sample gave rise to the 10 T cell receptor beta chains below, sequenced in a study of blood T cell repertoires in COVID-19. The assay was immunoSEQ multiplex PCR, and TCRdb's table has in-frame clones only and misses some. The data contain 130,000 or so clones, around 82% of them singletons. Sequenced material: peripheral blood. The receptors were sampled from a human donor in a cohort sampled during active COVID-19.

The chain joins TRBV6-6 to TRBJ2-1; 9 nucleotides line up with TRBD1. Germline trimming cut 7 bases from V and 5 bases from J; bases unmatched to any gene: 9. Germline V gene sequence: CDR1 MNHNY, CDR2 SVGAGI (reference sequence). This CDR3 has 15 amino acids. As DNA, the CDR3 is TGTGCCAGCATTCGACAGGGGGGCAACAACAATGAGCAGTTCTTC. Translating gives CASIRQGGNNNEQFF.

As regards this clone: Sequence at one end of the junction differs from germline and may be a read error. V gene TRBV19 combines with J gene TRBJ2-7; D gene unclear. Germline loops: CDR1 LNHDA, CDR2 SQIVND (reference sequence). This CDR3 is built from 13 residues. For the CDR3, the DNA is TGTGCCAGTAGTTTAGACACTTTCTACGAGCAGTACTTC. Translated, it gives CASSLDTFYEQYF. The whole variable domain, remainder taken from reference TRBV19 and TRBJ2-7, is DGGITQSPKYLFRKEGQNVTLSCEQNLNHDAMYWYRQDPGQGLRLIYYSQIVNDFQKGDIAEGYSVSREKKESFPLTVTSAQKNPTAFYLCASSLDTFYEQYFGPGTRLTVT.

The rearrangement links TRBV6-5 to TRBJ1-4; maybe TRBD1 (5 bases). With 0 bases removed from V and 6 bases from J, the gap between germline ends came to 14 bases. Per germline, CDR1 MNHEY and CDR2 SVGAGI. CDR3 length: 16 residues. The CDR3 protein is CASSYSMAGVDEKLFF. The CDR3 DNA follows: TGTGCCAGCAGTTACTCGATGGCGGGGGTGGATGAAAAACTGTTTTTT.

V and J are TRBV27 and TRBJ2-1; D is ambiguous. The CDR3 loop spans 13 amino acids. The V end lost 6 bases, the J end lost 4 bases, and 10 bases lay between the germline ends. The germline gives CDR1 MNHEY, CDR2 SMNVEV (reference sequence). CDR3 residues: CASRRSPYNEQFF. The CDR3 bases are TGTGCCAGCAGACGGTCTCCTTACAATGAGCAGTTCTTC.

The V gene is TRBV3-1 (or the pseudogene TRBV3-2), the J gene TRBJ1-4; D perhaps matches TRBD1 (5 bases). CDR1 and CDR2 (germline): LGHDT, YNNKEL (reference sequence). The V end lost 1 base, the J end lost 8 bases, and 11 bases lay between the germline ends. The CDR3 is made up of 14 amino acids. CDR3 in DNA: TGTGCCAGCAGCCAAGGGCAGGGAGGAGAAAAACTGTTTTTT. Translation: CASSQGQGGEKLFF.

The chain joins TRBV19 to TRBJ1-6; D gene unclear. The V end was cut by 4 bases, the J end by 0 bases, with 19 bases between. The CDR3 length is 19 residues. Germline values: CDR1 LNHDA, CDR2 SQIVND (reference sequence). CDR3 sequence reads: CASSTPGPVRGSYNSPLHF. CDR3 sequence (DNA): TGTGCCAGTAGTACACCGGGCCCGGTACGGGGCTCCTATAATTCACCCCTCCACTTT.

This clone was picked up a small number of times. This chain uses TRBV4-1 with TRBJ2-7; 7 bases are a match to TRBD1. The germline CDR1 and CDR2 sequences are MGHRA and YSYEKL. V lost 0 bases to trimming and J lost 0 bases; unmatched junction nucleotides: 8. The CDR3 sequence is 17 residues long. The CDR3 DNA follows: TGCGCCAGCAGCCAAGATAGGCGGCAGGGGGTCTCCTACGAGCAGTACTTC. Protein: CASSQDRRQGVSYEQYF.

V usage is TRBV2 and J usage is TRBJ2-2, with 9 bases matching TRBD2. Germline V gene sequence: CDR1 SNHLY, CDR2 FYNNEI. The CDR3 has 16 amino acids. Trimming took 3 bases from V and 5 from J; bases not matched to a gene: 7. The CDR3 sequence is CASSDDSGGGTGELFF. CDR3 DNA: TGTGCCAGCAGTGATGATAGCGGGGGAGGGACCGGGGAGCTGTTTTTT.

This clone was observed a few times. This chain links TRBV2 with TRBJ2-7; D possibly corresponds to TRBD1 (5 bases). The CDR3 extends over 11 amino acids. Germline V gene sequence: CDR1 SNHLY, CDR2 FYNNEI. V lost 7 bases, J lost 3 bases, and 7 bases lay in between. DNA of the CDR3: TGTGCCAGCACTGACAGCTACGAGCAGTACTTC. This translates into CASTDSYEQYF.

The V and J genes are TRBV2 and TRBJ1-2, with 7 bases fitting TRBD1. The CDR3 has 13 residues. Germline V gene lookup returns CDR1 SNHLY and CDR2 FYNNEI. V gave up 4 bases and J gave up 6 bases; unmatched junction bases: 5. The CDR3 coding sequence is TGTGCCAGCAGTGTCGACAGGGACCATGGCTACACCTTC. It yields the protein CASSVDRDHGYTF.